This T cell receptor beta chain was obtained from a study of graft-versus-host responses after intestinal transplantation. For this clone: Antigen: not known.

Some clones are missing from TCRdb's copy, which holds only in-frame ones; the method was immunoSEQ multiplex PCR. The sample holds about 100,000 clones, approximately 84% seen once. With 5 bases clipped from V and 4 bases from J, the junction kept 7 bases outside the gene matches. Germline loops: CDR1 SQVTM, CDR2 ANQGSEA. The length of the CDR3 is 14 residues. The starting material was unstimulated CD4+ T cells sorted from spleen or lymph node cells, obtained before intestinal transplant. The source of this sequence is a human donor who received an intestinal transplant. This sequence joins TRBV29-1 and TRBJ2-5; 10 bases are a match to TRBD2. The CDR3 region has the DNA TGCAGCGTTTTAACGCTAGCGGGGGCAGAGACCCAGTACTTC. Amino acids: CSVLTLAGAETQYF.